The clone carrying this T cell receptor beta chain was recorded only once. Source study methods: Amplification of reference gene primers provided the estimated nucleated cell counts. Sequenced by immunoSEQ multiplex PCR; TCRdb stores in-frame clones only, minus some. The DNA was the basis for D and trimming; V, J and clone size are from that table. The sample holds more than 200,000 clones, roughly 90% seen once. This sample is drawn from a study of blood T cell repertoires in COVID-19. Study-level information: COVID-19 samples from acute and convalescent phases originated in the United States, Italy and Spain.

V shed 4 bases, J shed 4 bases, and the junction held 12 bases outside the gene matches. This CDR3 has 16 amino acids. Germline V gives CDR1 SGHNT, CDR2 YYREEE (reference sequence). The receptor comes from a woman in her fifties or sixties with acute or convalescent COVID-19. Input material: peripheral blood. The genes are TRBV5-4 and TRBJ2-7; the match to TRBD1 covers 9 bases. Written as DNA, the CDR3 is TGTGCCAGCAGCCTAGGACAGGGGATTACCCTGTACGAGCAGTACTTC. It specifies CASSLGQGITLYEQYF.